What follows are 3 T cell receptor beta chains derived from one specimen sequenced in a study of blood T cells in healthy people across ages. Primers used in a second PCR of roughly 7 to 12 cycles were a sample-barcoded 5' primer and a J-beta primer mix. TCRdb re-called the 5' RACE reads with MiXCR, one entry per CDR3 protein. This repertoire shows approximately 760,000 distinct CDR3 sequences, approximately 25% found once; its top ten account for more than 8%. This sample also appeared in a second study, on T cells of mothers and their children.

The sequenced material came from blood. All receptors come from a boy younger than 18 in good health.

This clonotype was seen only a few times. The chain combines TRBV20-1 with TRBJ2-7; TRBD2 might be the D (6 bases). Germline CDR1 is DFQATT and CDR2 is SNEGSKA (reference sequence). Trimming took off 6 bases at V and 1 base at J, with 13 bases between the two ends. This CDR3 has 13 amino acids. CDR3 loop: CSARYRGSYEQYF. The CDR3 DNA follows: TGCAGTGCAAGATACCGGGGGTCCTACGAGCAGTACTTC.

CDR3 nucleotides: TGCGCCAGCAGCTTGGCCGAAGGACAGGGGAAAGGCGGCTACACCTTC. This translates into CASSLAEGQGKGGYTF. The chain carries TRBV5-1 and TRBJ1-2; 9 nucleotides agree with TRBD1. This CDR3 is built from 16 residues. Germline values: CDR1 SGHRS, CDR2 YFSETQ. The V and J ends lost 0 bases and 8 bases, in that order; junction bases with no gene match: 11.

The CDR3 spells CASSLGERRGGPGKTQYF. The CDR3 DNA sequence: TGTGCCAGCAGCTTAGGGGAGAGGCGCGGGGGGCCCGGAAAGACCCAGTACTTC. The gene calls are TRBV7-8 and TRBJ2-5; 8 bases agree with TRBD2. Germline CDR1 and CDR2: SGHVS and FQNEAQ. The J segment lost 6 bases and the V segment lost 1 base, leaving 16 bases of the junction unmatched. The CDR3 sequence is 18 residues long. Variable domain in full (rest from reference TRBV7-8 and TRBJ2-5): GAGVSQSPRYKVAKRGQDVALRCDPISGHVSLFWYQQALGQGPEFLTYFQNEAQLDKSGLPSDRFFAERPEGSVSTLKIQRTQQEDSAVYLCASSLGERRGGPGKTQYFGPGTRLLVL.